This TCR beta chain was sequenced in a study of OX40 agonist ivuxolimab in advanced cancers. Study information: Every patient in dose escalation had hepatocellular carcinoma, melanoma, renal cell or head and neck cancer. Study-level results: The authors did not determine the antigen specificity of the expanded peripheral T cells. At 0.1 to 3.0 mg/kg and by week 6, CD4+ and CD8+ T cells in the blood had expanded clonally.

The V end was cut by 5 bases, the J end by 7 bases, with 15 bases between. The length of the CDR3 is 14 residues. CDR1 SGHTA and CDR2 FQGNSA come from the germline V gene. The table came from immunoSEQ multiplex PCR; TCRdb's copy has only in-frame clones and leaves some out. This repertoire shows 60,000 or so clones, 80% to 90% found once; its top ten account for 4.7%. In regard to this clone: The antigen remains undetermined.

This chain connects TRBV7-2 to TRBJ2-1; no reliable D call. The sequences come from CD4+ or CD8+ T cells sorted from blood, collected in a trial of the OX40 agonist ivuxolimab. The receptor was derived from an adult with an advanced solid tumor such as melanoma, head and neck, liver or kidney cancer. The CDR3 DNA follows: TGTGCCAGCAGCGCTACCACTGTTGGAAATGAGCAGTTCTTC. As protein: CASSATTVGNEQFF. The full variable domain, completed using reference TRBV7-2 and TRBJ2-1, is GAGVSQSPSNKVTEKGKDVELRCDPISGHTALYWYRQSLGQGLEFLIYFQGNSAPDKSGLPSDRFSAERTGGSVSTLTIQRTQQEDSAVYLCASSATTVGNEQFFGPGTRLTVL.